This T cell receptor beta chain was recovered during a study of T cell repertoires in cytomegalovirus infection. V was clipped by 6 bases and J by 6 bases, with 23 bases between them. The CDR3 has 16 residues. The V gene's germline CDR1 is SGHVS and CDR2 FNYEAQ. This clonotype was recorded a few times. Its antigen is currently unknown. One entry per CDR3 protein results from TCRdb running MiXCR on the reads. The sample holds around 900,000 distinct CDR3 sequences; roughly 30% are singletons and the top ten take 10% to 15%. This TCR was sampled from a human donor in good health (CMV status not recorded). Some clones in this sample may be carry-over from other donors' samples. The sample here was cultured CD8+ T cells from PBMCs, taken from culture after CMV antigen stimulation. The chain has TRBV7-6 and TRBJ1-2, with D hard to call. CDR3 sequence: CASSKHGESPLDGYTF. In DNA, the CDR3 is TGTGCCAGCAGTAAACATGGCGAGTCACCTCTAGATGGCTACACCTTC.